The present T cell receptor beta chain was sequenced within a study of PD-1 blockade in classical Hodgkin lymphoma. Germline CDR1 reads SGHTA; CDR2 reads FQGNSA. The V gene end was trimmed by 3 bases and the J gene end by 4 bases; junction bases not matched to a gene: 8. There are 15 residues in the CDR3. Regarding the study as a whole: Lower baseline TCR diversity marked trial partial responders and progressors.

Relapses following autologous stem cell transplantation were seen in all patients, with brentuximab vedotin exposure varying. This clone was observed a few times. Its specificity is not known. This table comes from immunoSEQ multiplex PCR, and its TCRdb copy is limited to in-frame clones, with some not included. The table has around 28,000 clones, roughly 71% seen once. V gene TRBV7-2 combines with J gene TRBJ1-2, with 7 positions matching TRBD1. The source was peripheral blood mononuclear cells (PBMCs), collected before the second cycle of nivolumab. This TCR was recovered from a human donor with classical Hodgkin lymphoma. CDR3 in DNA: TGTGCCAGCAGCTTCCTCAGGGGGTCTAGCTATGGCTACACCTTC. This codes for CASSFLRGSSYGYTF.